The source of this TCR beta chain is a study of T cell responses to AZD1222 COVID-19 vaccine (dated by TCRdb to about 2021). Background on the whole study: A total of about 230 trial participants underwent TCR sequencing, of whom 207 received two doses of AZD1222 and around 25 received two doses of the MenACWY control vaccine. Trial participants were enrolled by age into subgroups of 18-55, 56-69 and 70-plus years, and around 150, 29 and 61 TCR-sequenced participants, respectively, were included in these subgroups.

On this clone itself: There is no known antigen for this receptor. The record has no base qualities; no much larger clone is one base away.

A distance of 4 bases separates the germline ends of V and J, which lose 3 bases and 2 bases respectively. The CDR3 holds 12 amino acids from the cysteine to the phenylalanine. Here the CDR3 DNA is all that survives: 36 bases in frame from base 1. The CDR3 regions of human TCRbeta chains were analyzed by immunosequencing. On the authors' methods: Repertoire TCRs were checked for matches against a reference library of SARS-CoV-2-specific TCRs that had been generated using the MIRA antigen-specificity platform. Breadth was defined as the fraction of unique TCRs that were SARS-CoV-2-associated, and depth was defined as the fraction of total T cells that were SARS-CoV-2-associated. Each spike-specific TCR was assigned to its reactive spike region and to a CD4 or CD8 class using the MIRA data. Log10-transformed breadth and depth values were compared by one-way ANOVA with Sidak's multiple comparisons tests. What TCRdb holds here is the immuneACCESS table cut down to in-frame rearrangements. Part of the clones is not present; checked against another copy, under half of the missing clones reflect an unresolved V gene, and the others are unexplained. V and J calls and clone size are given by that table; D and trimming were obtained from the DNA. Counted in this sample were more than 75,000 clones; roughly 90% of them appeared once. The top ten constitute more than 7.5% of the sample.

On the study overall, not on this receptor specifically: Nearly half of unique spike-specific TCRs reportedly recognized epitopes outside regions mutated in the B.1.351 and B.1.1.7 variants. No day 14 peak-response samples were available, so repertoires were characterized only after the peak T cell response. Participants were mostly white British and included more females than males, and it was suggested by the authors that clonal diversity may have been underestimated. After two AZD1222 doses, both the breadth and the depth of spike-specific TCRs were significantly higher than at day 0 and than in MenACWY recipients. Conclusions about previously exposed vaccinees are limited because only 5 or 6 AZD1222 recipients were SARS-CoV-2 seropositive at baseline. The 56-69-year group was small, and its depth increase did not reach significance, likely because of low power. The vaccine-associated CD4 TCRs covered the entire spike protein, and the dominant responses fell in regions 160-218 and 743-854.

Interpreted using the paper, the time point label stands for: about 28 days (+/-7) after the second vaccine dose. AZD1222 recipients with second doses at about 4 weeks or about 12 weeks were pooled, because spike-specific TCR depth and breadth did not differ between schedules. Vaccinee samples were obtained from the UK trials COV001 and COV002, which included a single-blind randomized controlled phase 2/3 trial of AZD1222 (ChAdOx1 nCoV-19) in healthy adults. For TCRbeta chain sequencing, PBMC samples were collected from trial participants at day 0 and at day 28 after the second dose. This sequence uses TRBV12-3 or TRBV12-4 and TRBJ2-5, with no confidently assigned D gene. The clonotype was recovered from an adult who received the AZD1222 COVID-19 vaccine. Here the sequenced sample was peripheral blood, taken 28 days after the second AZD1222 dose. The nucleotide sequence reads TGTGCCAGCAGTTTTACTCAAGAGACCCAGTACTTC. Its coded protein is CASSFTQETQYF.